Listed here are 9 T cell receptor beta chains from one sample, sequenced in a study of beta chain features in type 1 diabetes. Sequencing targeted expressed TCRB transcripts, as all isolated RNA had been reverse transcribed. Clones were read by immunoSEQ multiplex PCR, and TCRdb kept only the in-frame ones, dropping some. This table holds hundreds of thousands of clones, 14% found once. Sequenced sample: naive CD4+ T cells from blood. These receptors were taken from a man under 40 in good health.

In regard to this clone: Other DNA sequences in this specimen translate into the identical CDR3. The chain is built from TRBV7-2 and TRBJ2-7, with TRBD2 matching 7 bases. J lost 4 bases, V lost 0 bases, and 6 bases had no gene match. Germline V gives CDR1 SGHTA, CDR2 FQGNSA. CDR3 length equals 15 residues. The CDR3 loop is CASSLAGGGSYEQYF. In DNA form, the CDR3 reads TGTGCCAGCAGCTTAGCTGGCGGGGGATCGTACGAGCAGTACTTC.

This clone was detected only a few times. The chain employs TRBV7-2 and TRBJ2-2; no definite D call. The CDR3 length is 14 residues. The V end was cut by 3 bases, the J end by 4 bases, with 9 bases between. Per germline, CDR1 SGHTA and CDR2 FQGNSA. The CDR3 nucleotides are TGTGCCAGCAGCTTCCAGGCGTTCACCGGGGAGCTGTTTTTT. It specifies CASSFQAFTGELFF.

The rearrangement joins TRBV9 to TRBJ2-1; D remains ambiguous. V gave up 0 bases and J gave up 2 bases, with 18 bases separating them. Germline V CDR1 and CDR2: SGDLS, YYNGEE. The CDR3 extends over 18 amino acids. The CDR3 sequence: CASSVGIVTRPTYNEQFF. The CDR3 DNA sequence: TGTGCCAGCAGCGTAGGGATCGTGACTCGCCCCACCTACAATGAGCAGTTCTTC.

This clone was counted many times. This chain connects TRBV7-2 to TRBJ2-3; 7 positions agree with TRBD2. With V trimmed by 3 bases and J by 6 bases, 9 bases remained unmatched. Germline V gives CDR1 SGHTA, CDR2 FQGNSA. The CDR3 totals 15 residues. The CDR3 reads CASSFQGGVRDTQYF. CDR3 nucleotides: TGTGCCAGCAGCTTCCAGGGAGGGGTGCGGGATACGCAGTATTTT. Based on the CDR3 plus reference TRBV7-2 and TRBJ2-3, the full variable domain is GAGVSQSPSNKVTEKGKDVELRCDPISGHTALYWYRQSLGQGLEFLIYFQGNSAPDKSGLPSDRFSAERTGGSVSTLTIQRTQQEDSAVYLCASSFQGGVRDTQYFGPGTRLTVL.

This clone has more than one count but fewer than ten. The genes are TRBV7-6 and TRBJ2-5; D gene uncertain. The germline V and J ends were trimmed by 6 bases and 7 bases, with 15 bases remaining between them. The CDR3 length is 13 residues. Germline-derived CDR1 and CDR2 are SGHVS and FNYEAQ. The CDR3 sequence: CASSSVPVGTQYF. The CDR3 coding sequence is TGTGCCAGCAGTTCCGTTCCGGTAGGGACCCAGTACTTC.

J is TRBJ2-5 and V is TRBV7-9; 9 bases line up with TRBD1. V trimming: 6 bases; J trimming: 1 base; junction bases outside the gene matches: 3. This CDR3 has 14 amino acids. Germline V gene data show CDR1 as SEHNR and CDR2 as FQNEAQ (reference sequence). The DNA of the CDR3 is TGTGCCAGCAGACGGGACAGGGCCCAAGAGACCCAGTACTTC. Translation: CASRRDRAQETQYF.

V usage is TRBV7-6 and J usage is TRBJ2-3; D is uncertain. Germline CDR1 is SGHVS and CDR2 is FNYEAQ. The CDR3 spans 16 residues. V shed 1 base and J shed 0 bases, with 11 bases lying between them. The DNA for the CDR3 is TGTGCCAGCAGCTTAGGGTCGCTGACTAGCACAGATACGCAGTATTTT. The encoded protein is CASSLGSLTSTDTQYF.

The V and J genes are TRBV7-9 and TRBJ1-4; 7 bases line up with TRBD1. Germline assignment: CDR1 SEHNR and CDR2 FQNEAQ (reference sequence). The J segment lost 4 bases and the V segment lost 3 bases, leaving 5 bases of the junction unmatched. The CDR3 contains 15 residues. For the CDR3, the DNA is TGTGCCAGCAGCTTGGGACAGTGGGATAATGAAAAACTGTTTTTT. It specifies CASSLGQWDNEKLFF.

The CDR3 sequence is CASFRATGYSPLHF. DNA for the CDR3: TGTGCCAGCTTTAGGGCCACCGGCTATTCACCCCTCCACTTT. The chain couples TRBV2 to TRBJ1-6; D gene ambiguous. Trimming left V 8 bases short and J 8 bases short, with 16 bases between. The germline V gene encodes CDR1 SNHLY and CDR2 FYNNEI. The CDR3 spans 14 residues.